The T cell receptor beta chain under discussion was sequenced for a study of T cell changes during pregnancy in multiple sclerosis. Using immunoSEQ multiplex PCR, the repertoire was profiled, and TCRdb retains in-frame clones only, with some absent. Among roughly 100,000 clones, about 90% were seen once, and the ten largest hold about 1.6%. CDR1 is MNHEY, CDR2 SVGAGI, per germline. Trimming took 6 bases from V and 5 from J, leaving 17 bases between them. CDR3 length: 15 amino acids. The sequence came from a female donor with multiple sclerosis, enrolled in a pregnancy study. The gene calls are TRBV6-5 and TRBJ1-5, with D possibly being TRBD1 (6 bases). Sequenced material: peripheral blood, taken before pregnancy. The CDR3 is CASRTATGTYQPQHF. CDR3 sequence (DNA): TGTGCCAGCAGAACTGCCACAGGGACCTATCAGCCCCAGCATTTT.